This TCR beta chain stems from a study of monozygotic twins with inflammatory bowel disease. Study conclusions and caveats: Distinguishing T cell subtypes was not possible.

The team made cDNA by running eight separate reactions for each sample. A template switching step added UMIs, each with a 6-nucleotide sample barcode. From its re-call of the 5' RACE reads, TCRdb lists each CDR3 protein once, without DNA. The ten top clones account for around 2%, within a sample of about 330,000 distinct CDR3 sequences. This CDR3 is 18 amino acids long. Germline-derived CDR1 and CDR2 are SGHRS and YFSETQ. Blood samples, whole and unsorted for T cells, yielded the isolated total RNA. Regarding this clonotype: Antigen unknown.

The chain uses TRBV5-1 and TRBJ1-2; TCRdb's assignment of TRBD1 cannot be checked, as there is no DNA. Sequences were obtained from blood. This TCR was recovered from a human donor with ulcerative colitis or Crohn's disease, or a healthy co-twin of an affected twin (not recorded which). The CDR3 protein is CASSPGTGGSRDRGGYTF.